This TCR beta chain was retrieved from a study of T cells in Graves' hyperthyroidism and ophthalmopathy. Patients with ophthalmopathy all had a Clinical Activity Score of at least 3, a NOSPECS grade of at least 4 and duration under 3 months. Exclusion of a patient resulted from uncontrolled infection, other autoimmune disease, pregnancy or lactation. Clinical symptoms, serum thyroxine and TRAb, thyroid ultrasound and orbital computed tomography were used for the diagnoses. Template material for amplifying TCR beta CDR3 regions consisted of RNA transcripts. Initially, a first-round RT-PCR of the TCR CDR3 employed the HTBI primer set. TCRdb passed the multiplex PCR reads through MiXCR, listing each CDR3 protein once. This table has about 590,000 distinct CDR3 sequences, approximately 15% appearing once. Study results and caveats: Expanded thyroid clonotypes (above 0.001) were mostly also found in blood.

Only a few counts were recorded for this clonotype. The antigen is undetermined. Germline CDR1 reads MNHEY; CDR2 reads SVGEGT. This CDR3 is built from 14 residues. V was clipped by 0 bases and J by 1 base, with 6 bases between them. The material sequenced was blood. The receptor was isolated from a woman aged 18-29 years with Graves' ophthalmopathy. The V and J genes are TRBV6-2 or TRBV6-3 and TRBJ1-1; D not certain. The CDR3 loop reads CASSYSKENTEAFF. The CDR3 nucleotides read TGTGCCAGCAGTTACTCGAAGGAGAACACTGAAGCTTTCTTT.